This TCR beta chain came from a study of cytomegalovirus exposure and HLA in healthy donors. Study-wide results and limits: Looking again later, the authors saw that most CMV-associated TCR beta chains seemed HLA-restricted. A later analysis showed that HLA-associated TCR beta chains had undergone more clonal expansion than equally common others. The authors excluded some V segments, including TRBV6-2 and TRBV6-3, as indistinguishable. Beyond CMV serostatus, there was no information to go on about immune exposure.

This CDR3 comprises 15 residues. V was clipped by 2 bases and J by 3 bases; unmatched bases: 3. Germline CDR1 SGHAT, CDR2 FQDESV (reference sequence). Remarks on this clone: Its target is unknown.

Vbeta (60) and Jbeta (13) primers were used in the PCR. Method: immunoSEQ multiplex PCR; TCRdb's copy keeps in-frame clones and lacks some. The sample includes approximately 220,000 clones, roughly four fifths of them seen just once. Sequencing was done on a sample of PBMCs. This sequence joins TRBV11-1 and TRBJ2-3, with TRBD1 identical over 9 bases. The TCR originated in a girl aged 5-17 years in good health and CMV-seronegative. The CDR3 here is CASSLWGQGTDTQYF. The CDR3 DNA is TGTGCCAGCAGCTTATGGGGACAGGGAACAGATACGCAGTATTTT.